This T cell receptor beta chain was profiled in a study of blood T cell repertoires in COVID-19. TCRdb keeps only in-frame clones here, not all; method: immunoSEQ multiplex PCR. The sample has over 150,000 clones; about 88% are singletons. V lost 3 bases and J 8 bases, leaving 13 bases between the germline ends. Germline V CDR1 and CDR2: DFQATT, SNEGSKA (reference sequence). The CDR3 contains 12 residues. The sequence was collected from a woman between 18 and 30 years old who had recovered from COVID-19. Sequencing input: PBMCs or T cells enriched from blood (not recorded which). This chain uses TRBV20-1 with TRBJ1-2; D is undetermined. The CDR3 nucleotides read TGCAGTGCTAGTTCCGGGTCAGTGGGCTACACCTTC. Translating it yields CSASSGSVGYTF.